The clone carrying this T cell receptor beta chain was seen only once. The sample comes from a study of technical replicates of blood from a few donors. CDR3 length: 12 residues. In germline, CDR1 is LNHDA, CDR2 SQIVND (reference sequence). Trimming pared 8 bases from V and 10 bases from J, leaving 17 bases between. Measured with immunoSEQ multiplex PCR; TCRdb has only the in-frame clones, and not every one. In the table there are more than 70,000 clones, 93% of which are singletons. Sequences were obtained from T cells isolated from PBMCs. The clonotype comes from a human donor in good health. V gene TRBV19 combines with J gene TRBJ1-1, with D perhaps TRBD1 (5 bases). The CDR3 DNA follows: TGTGCCAGTTCGTTAGAAGGGGTGAGAGCTTTCTTT. It specifies CASSLEGVRAFF.